The 26 T cell receptor beta chains given below trace back to one sample, sequenced in a study of T cells in Graves' hyperthyroidism and ophthalmopathy. Researchers amplified the TCR beta CDR3 regions from RNA transcripts. First-round RT-PCR with HTBI primers amplified the TCR CDR3 region. TCRdb re-called the multiplex PCR reads with MiXCR, one entry per CDR3 protein. The sample has hundreds of thousands of distinct CDR3 sequences; about 20% are singletons. What was sequenced was blood. These receptors were collected from a woman in her sixties or seventies with Graves' ophthalmopathy.

In its sample, this clonotype was seen a few times. The V call is TRBV12-3 or TRBV12-4, the J call TRBJ1-2, with a tentative D call TRBD1 (5 bases). With 2 bases removed from V and 8 bases from J, the gap between germline ends came to 12 bases. The CDR3 has 13 residues. The CDR3 nucleotides read TGTGCCAGCAGTTTATCCCCGGAGGGGGGCTACACCTTC. This sequence encodes CASSLSPEGGYTF.

Comments on this clonotype: Possible read error: a much larger clone is one base away. The V call is TRBV28, the J call TRBJ2-5, with unresolved D. Germline lookup yields CDR1 MDHEN and CDR2 SYDVKM. V was pared by 4 bases and J by 5 bases, with 14 bases between. The CDR3 spans 14 residues. CDR3 amino acids: CASSSVSPPETQYF. The CDR3 bases are TGTGCCAGCAGTTCGGTCTCACCCCCTGAGACCCAGTACTTC. Looking up the rest from reference TRBV28 and TRBJ2-5 gives the full variable domain: DVKVTQSSRYLVKRTGEKVFLECVQDMDHENMFWYRQDPGLGLRLIYFSYDVKMKEKGDIPEGYSVSREKKERFSLILESASTNQTSMYLCASSSVSPPETQYFGPGTRLLVL.

This clonotype was seen just once. At one of its ends the junction is not consistent with the germline gene, which may arise from a read error. The rearrangement uses TRBV12-3 or TRBV12-4 and TRBJ2-1, with TRBD2 matching 9 bases. CDR3 size: 16 residues. Here the CDR3 DNA reads TGTGCCAGCAGTTTAAGGATGTTTAGCGGGAGTCAAGAGCAGTGCTTC. This codes for CASSLRMFSGSQEQCF.

The chain recombines TRBV6-5 with TRBJ1-6, with TRBD1 as a possible D gene (5 bases). CDR1 is MNHEY, CDR2 SVGAGI, per germline. CDR3 size: 16 residues. The ends were cut back, 4 bases at V and 0 bases at J, with 10 bases in the middle. The CDR3 DNA is TGTGCCAGCAGTTGGGGGTTAGACTCCTATAATTCACCCCTCCACTTT. Translation: CASSWGLDSYNSPLHF.

The chain links TRBV6-5 to TRBJ1-2; maybe TRBD1 (5 bases). Trimming left V 2 bases short and J 0 bases short, with 10 bases between. This CDR3 comprises 15 residues. Germline lookup yields CDR1 MNHEY and CDR2 SVGAGI. The CDR3 here is CASSYGQGTNYGYTF. CDR3 DNA sequence: TGTGCCAGCAGTTACGGCCAGGGCACTAACTATGGCTACACCTTC.

The chain has TRBV7-6 and TRBJ2-2, with 8 nucleotides matching TRBD2. This CDR3 has 14 amino acids. Trimming cost V 5 bases and J 8 bases; bases outside gene matches: 7. Germline CDR1 SGHVS, CDR2 FNYEAQ. CDR3 region: CASSPQVAGGELFF. The CDR3 nucleotides are TGTGCCAGCAGCCCCCAGGTAGCGGGAGGGGAGCTGTTTTTT.

The CDR3 loop reads CASSWAGNSGRETQYF. CDR3 bases: TGCGCCAGCAGCTGGGCGGGAAATAGCGGGAGAGAGACCCAGTACTTC. V is TRBV5-1 and J is TRBJ2-5, with 9 nucleotides matching TRBD2. The CDR3 has 16 residues. J gave up 4 bases and V 3 bases, and 10 bases lay outside the gene matches. CDR1 and CDR2 from the germline V gene are SGHRS and YFSETQ.

This clonotype was recorded at least ten times. The chain recombines TRBV11-2 with TRBJ2-1, with D possibly being TRBD2 (5 bases). The germline gives CDR1 SGHAT, CDR2 FQNNGV. The CDR3 contains 13 residues. V lost 5 bases to trimming and J lost 5 bases, with 10 bases between them. As DNA, the CDR3 is TGTGCCAGCAGCCGGACTCCCGACAATGAGCAGTTCTTC. Amino acid sequence: CASSRTPDNEQFF.

The rearrangement uses TRBV3-1 and TRBJ1-3; no definite D call. CDR1 is LGHDT, CDR2 YNNKEL, per germline (reference sequence). This CDR3 spans 14 amino acids. Trimming took 1 base from V and 2 from J, leaving 6 bases between them. The CDR3 DNA sequence: TGTGCCAGCAGCCAAGCCGGTACTGGAAACACCATATATTTT. It codes for CASSQAGTGNTIYF.

The chain employs TRBV5-1 and TRBJ1-3; 7 bases are shared with TRBD1. There are 15 residues in the CDR3. The trim removed 7 bases at V and 0 bases at J, leaving 7 bases unmatched. Germline V CDR1 and CDR2: SGHRS, YFSETQ. The CDR3 bases are TGCGCCAGCCACAGGGGAGGGGACTCTGGAAACACCATATATTTT. It translates to CASHRGGDSGNTIYF.

This chain links TRBV5-4 with TRBJ2-3, with TRBD2 identical over 10 bases. The CDR3 contains 16 residues. V shed 2 bases, J shed 5 bases, and the junction held 8 bases outside the gene matches. CDR1 SGHNT and CDR2 YYREEE come from the germline V gene (reference sequence). The CDR3, as DNA: TGTGCCAGCAGCTTTGCTAGCGGGAGTCTGGAAGATACGCAGTATTTT. Translating it yields CASSFASGSLEDTQYF.

The chain has TRBV5-1 and TRBJ1-1, with a possible D match to TRBD1 (6 bases). Germline loops: CDR1 SGHRS, CDR2 YFSETQ. The CDR3 spans 15 residues. The V end was cut by 4 bases, the J end by 5 bases, with 18 bases between. CDR3 sequence reads: CASSPGHYLGTEAFF. The CDR3 coding sequence is TGCGCCAGCAGCCCGGGACACTACTTGGGGACTGAAGCTTTCTTT. Supplemented by reference TRBV5-1 and TRBJ1-1, the full variable domain reads KAGVTQTPRYLIKTRGQQVTLSCSPISGHRSVSWYQQTPGQGLQFLFEYFSETQRNKGNFPGRFSGRQFSNSRSEMNVSTLELGDSALYLCASSPGHYLGTEAFFGQGTRLTVV.

This clonotype has just a few counts. This chain uses TRBV5-5 with TRBJ2-6; D is uncertain. The CDR3 has 14 residues. From germline, CDR1 is SGHKS and CDR2 YYEKEE (reference sequence). Trimming took 6 bases from V and 0 from J, leaving 7 bases between them. CDR3 nucleotides: TGTGCCAGCAATACCGGCTCTGGGGCCAACGTCCTGACTTTC. Residues: CASNTGSGANVLTF.

The chain uses TRBV18 and TRBJ2-5; D is undetermined. CDR1 is KGHSH, CDR2 LQKENI, per germline. The ends were cut back, 3 bases at V and 5 bases at J, with 10 bases in the middle. CDR3 length equals 13 residues. The CDR3 sequence is CASSPQNRETQYF. CDR3 DNA: TGTGCCAGCTCACCCCAGAACCGGGAGACCCAGTACTTC.

The rearrangement uses TRBV5-1 and TRBJ2-5; 8 bases line up with TRBD1. With 4 bases clipped from V and 1 base from J, the junction kept 6 bases outside the gene matches. The germline gives CDR1 SGHRS, CDR2 YFSETQ. The CDR3 contains 15 residues. This chain's CDR3 is CASSKTGGLQETQYF. In DNA form, the CDR3 reads TGCGCCAGCAGCAAAACAGGGGGGCTCCAAGAGACCCAGTACTTC.

This clonotype was recorded at least ten times. The V gene is TRBV7-6, the J gene TRBJ1-1; D gene ambiguous. Trimming cost V 5 bases and J 1 base, with 14 bases left between them. CDR1 and CDR2 (germline): SGHVS, FNYEAQ. This CDR3 contains 15 residues. CDR3: CASSPPGGRNTEAFF. In DNA form, the CDR3 reads TGTGCCAGCAGCCCCCCAGGCGGCAGGAACACTGAAGCTTTCTTT.

This clonotype was seen repeatedly, ten times or more. CDR3 protein: CASSPPVAGVYNEQFF. The CDR3 region has the DNA TGTGCCAGCAGTCCCCCCGTAGCGGGAGTCTACAATGAGCAGTTCTTC. This sequence joins TRBV12-3 or TRBV12-4 and TRBJ2-1, with 9 bases lining up with TRBD2. Trimming took 5 bases from V and 3 from J; bases not matched to a gene: 8. This CDR3 contains 16 residues.

This chain uses TRBV20-1 with TRBJ2-1; no clear D. From germline, CDR1 is DFQATT and CDR2 SNEGSKA (reference sequence). The V end was cut by 8 bases, the J end by 9 bases, with 14 bases between. The CDR3 has 11 residues. CDR3 in amino acids: CSSGQGIEQFF. As DNA, the CDR3 is TGCAGTTCCGGGCAAGGTATTGAGCAGTTCTTC.

The chain uses TRBV12-3 or TRBV12-4 and TRBJ1-3; tentative D call: TRBD1 (5 bases). Trimming pared 6 bases from V and 4 bases from J, leaving 10 bases between. The CDR3 loop spans 13 amino acids. The CDR3: CASSPGVGNTIYF. The CDR3 bases are TGTGCCAGCAGCCCGGGGGTAGGAAACACCATATATTTT.

This clonotype has a count of ten or more. This chain connects TRBV15 to TRBJ1-2, with D possibly matching TRBD1 (6 bases). CDR1 is LNHNV and CDR2 is YYDKDF in the germline V gene (reference sequence). There are 17 residues in the CDR3. Trimming removed 5 bases at V and 0 bases at J, with 19 bases between. DNA for the CDR3: TGTGCCACCAGCGGACGGACAGCTCAGGGAGCTAACTATGGCTACACCTTC. It is translated as CATSGRTAQGANYGYTF.

This clonotype has a handful of counts. The chain recombines TRBV7-2 with TRBJ2-7; D possibly matches TRBD1 or TRBD2 (5 bases each). V was cut by 5 bases and J by 6 bases, with 14 bases left in between. In germline, CDR1 is SGHTA, CDR2 FQGNSA. CDR3 length: 13 amino acids. Here the CDR3 DNA reads TGTGCCAGCAGCCTCTCAGGGAGTTTCGAGCAGTACTTC. This codes for CASSLSGSFEQYF.

The genes are TRBV20-1 and TRBJ1-1, with 7 bases aligning to TRBD1. V gave up 7 bases and J gave up 4 bases; unmatched junction bases: 9. Looked up from germline, CDR1 is DFQATT and CDR2 is SNEGSKA (reference sequence). This CDR3 spans 13 amino acids. CDR3 bases: TGCAGTGTTAATGAGCCAGGGGGCACTGAAGCTTTCTTT. It yields the protein CSVNEPGGTEAFF.

This rearrangement joins TRBV30 to TRBJ2-7; D is ambiguous. The length of the CDR3 is 12 residues. Germline CDR1 GTSNPN, CDR2 SVGIG (reference sequence). V was trimmed by 4 bases and J by 3 bases, leaving 10 bases between them. In DNA, the CDR3 is TGTGCCTGGATGGACGGTTTCTACGAGCAGTACTTC. This codes for CAWMDGFYEQYF.

The chain combines TRBV2 with TRBJ1-1; TRBD1 is a possible D gene (5 bases). V was cut by 5 bases and J by 5 bases, with 24 bases left in between. The CDR3 length is 17 residues. CDR1 and CDR2 from the germline V gene are SNHLY and FYNNEI. Here the CDR3 DNA reads TGTGCCAGCAGTCCCACCCTCGGGGCCCGGGGGGGAACTGAAGCTTTCTTT. Protein: CASSPTLGARGGTEAFF.

The J gene is TRBJ1-1, the V gene TRBV30, with 7 bases identical to TRBD1. The CDR3 contains 15 residues. Trimming took 3 bases from V and 1 from J; bases not matched to a gene: 8. Germline-derived CDR1 and CDR2 are GTSNPN and SVGIG (reference sequence). For the CDR3, the DNA is TGTGCCTGGAGGCTGAAGGGGGCGAAGAACACTGAAGCTTTCTTT. Its protein product is CAWRLKGAKNTEAFF.

V gene TRBV12-5 combines with J gene TRBJ2-5, with D hard to call. The germline V gene has CDR1 LGHNT and CDR2 FRNRAP. Trimming pared 5 bases from V and 1 base from J, leaving 20 bases between. CDR3 length: 17 amino acids. CDR3 in amino acids: CASGPRSDRKVQETQYF. In DNA form, the CDR3 reads TGTGCTAGTGGTCCAAGATCGGACCGGAAGGTCCAAGAGACCCAGTACTTC.